This T cell receptor beta chain is from a study of prognosis after radiotherapy for stage I lung cancer. Study-level information: The biologically effective dose of the SBRT radiotherapy was at least 100 Gy, given over 3 to 5 fractions.

The CDR3 totals 13 residues. Looked up from germline, CDR1 is KGHSH and CDR2 is LQKENI. After removal of 6 bases from V and 7 bases from J, the junction contained 3 bases not matched to a gene. At least ten counts were recorded for this clonotype. Antigen unknown. Overall study results and limits: Stereotactic body radiation therapy was followed by fewer unique TCR clones, median approximately 9,600 versus 7,200.

Genomic DNA provided the template from which TCR beta CDR3 was amplified by two-round multiplex PCR. Gene-specific primers for each TRBV and TRBJ gene drove first-round PCR. Using its own MiXCR run on the multiplex PCR reads, TCRdb lists one record per CDR3 protein. In the table there are tens of thousands of distinct CDR3 sequences, roughly 30% of which are singletons. The clonotype originates from a donor of 50 years or more with non-small cell lung cancer. The chain employs TRBV18 and TRBJ1-6; 7 positions match TRBD1. This material consisted of PBMCs, taken before or after stereotactic body radiation therapy (not recorded which). CDR3 nucleotide sequence: TGTGCCAGCTCGCGGGACAGCAATTCACCCCTCCACTTT. Its protein product is CASSRDSNSPLHF.